This T cell receptor (beta chain) was identified during a study of blood T cell repertoires in COVID-19 (dated by TCRdb to between 2020 and 2021). About the full investigation: The collaborator samples originated in the United States, Italy and Spain and spanned the acute and convalescent phases of COVID-19. The material from the prospective study consisted of cDNA or gDNA derived from T cells, B-cell-depleted T cells, or PBMCs. Subjects who had been exposed to COVID-19, were actively infected with it, or had recovered from it provided the deeply sampled blood TCRbeta repertoires that made up the dataset. The repertoires were released in a freely available public database meant as a resource for research on the immune response to SARS-CoV-2. The samples were drawn from two sources: the first 160 participants of the ongoing ImmuneRACE study, and some 1,300 subjects contributed by 6 global collaborators. The sample metadata nearly always contained a de-identified subject ID, COVID-19 status, age in years and sex. Where available, HLA class I and class II types were taken from metadata supplied by the sample provider and were not determined by assay-based typing. Summary of the overall study and its limitations: The amount of clinical and demographic metadata varied by source and participant and was provided uncurated.

V is pared back by 1 base and J by 10 bases, with 12 bases lying between the germline termini. Per the germline V gene, SGHRS is the CDR1 and YFSETQ is the CDR2. CDR3 length: 14 amino acids, cysteine to phenylalanine. Just the 42-base CDR3 DNA is kept, in frame starting at base 1. Participants in the prospective study were aged about 18 to 95 years, lived in 20 to 30 United States geographic areas, and enrolled through a virtual design. To assign participants to cohorts, the prospective study relied on clinical history that participants themselves reported in a screening survey and a study questionnaire. Recovered participants in ImmuneRACE Cohort 3 were defined as having two consecutive negative NP/OP PCR tests, clearance from a healthcare professional, or resolution of symptoms. Each participant in the prospective study had whole blood, serum and a nasopharyngeal or oropharyngeal swab collected by mobile phlebotomists. Over an approximately 2-month period, participants in the prospective study had the option of providing additional blood draws and questionnaires. Before DNA extraction, blood samples from the prospective study were shipped at room temperature or frozen.

TCRbeta CDR3 regions were amplified from genomic DNA by means of the immunoSEQ Assay, a bias-controlled multiplex PCR. Regarding the original processing steps: Within the assay, amplification of reference gene primers was used to estimate how many nucleated cells each sample contained. To quantify the absolute abundance of each unique TCRbeta CDR3 rearrangement, sequence reads were collapsed and filtered. For each sample, productive Simpson clonality was calculated as the square root of Simpson's diversity index across productive rearrangements. The table comes from immuneACCESS by way of TCRdb, which keeps in-frame sequences with V and J called. Part of the clones is missing from these tables; in studies checked, under half for an unresolved V gene and the rest for unknown reasons. V, J and clone size were drawn from that table, and D and trimming were deduced from the DNA. The sample table shows 150,000 or so clones, and roughly 83% are seen once. Together, the top ten hold more than 8.5% of the sample.

As for this clone: Its binding antigen is unknown. Per-base quality was not reported, and no clone a single base away is much larger than it.

Here the chain combines TRBV5-1 and TRBJ1-6, and possibly TRBD1, on 5 matching bases. This clonotype was obtained from a man aged 45-65 years who had recovered from COVID-19. Sequenced material: PBMCs or T cells enriched from blood (not recorded which). The base sequence is TGCGCCAGCAGCTTGCTAGGGGTTGGATCACCCCTCCACTTT. This gives the protein CASSLLGVGSPLHF. Supplemented by the reference TRBV5-1 and TRBJ1-6 proteins around the CDR3, the complete variable domain is KAGVTQTPRYLIKTRGQQVTLSCSPISGHRSVSWYQQTPGQGLQFLFEYFSETQRNKGNFPGRFSGRQFSNSRSEMNVSTLELGDSALYLCASSLLGVGSPLHFGNGTRLTVT.